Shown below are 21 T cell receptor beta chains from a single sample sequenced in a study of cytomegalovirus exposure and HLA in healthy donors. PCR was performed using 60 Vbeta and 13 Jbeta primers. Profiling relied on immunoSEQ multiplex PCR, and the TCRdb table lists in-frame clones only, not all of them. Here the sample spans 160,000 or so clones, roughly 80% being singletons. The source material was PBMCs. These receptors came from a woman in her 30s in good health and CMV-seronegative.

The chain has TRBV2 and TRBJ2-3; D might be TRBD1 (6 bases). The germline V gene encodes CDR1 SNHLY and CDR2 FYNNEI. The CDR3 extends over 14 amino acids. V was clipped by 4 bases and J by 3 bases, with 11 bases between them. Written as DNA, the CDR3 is TGTGCCAGCAGTGGGGGCCAGGGGACAGATACGCAGTATTTT. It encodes CASSGGQGTDTQYF.

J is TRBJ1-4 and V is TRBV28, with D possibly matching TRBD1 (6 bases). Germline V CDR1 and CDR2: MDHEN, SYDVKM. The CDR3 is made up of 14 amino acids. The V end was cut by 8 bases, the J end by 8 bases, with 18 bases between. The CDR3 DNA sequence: TGTGCCAGCTCCTTACCAGGGGTAGAGGAAAAACTGTTTTTT. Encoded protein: CASSLPGVEEKLFF.

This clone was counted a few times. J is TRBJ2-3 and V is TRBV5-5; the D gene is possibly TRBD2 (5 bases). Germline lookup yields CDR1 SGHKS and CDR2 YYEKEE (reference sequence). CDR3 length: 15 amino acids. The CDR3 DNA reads TGTGCAAGCGATTTCGGCACGGGGTCGACAGATACGCAGTATTTT. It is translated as CASDFGTGSTDTQYF. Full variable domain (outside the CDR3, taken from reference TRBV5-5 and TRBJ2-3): DAGVTQSPTHLIKTRGQQVTLRCSPISGHKSVSWYQQVLGQGPQFIFQYYEKEERGRGNFPDRFSARQFPNYSSELNVNALLLGDSALYLCASDFGTGSTDTQYFGPGTRLTVL.

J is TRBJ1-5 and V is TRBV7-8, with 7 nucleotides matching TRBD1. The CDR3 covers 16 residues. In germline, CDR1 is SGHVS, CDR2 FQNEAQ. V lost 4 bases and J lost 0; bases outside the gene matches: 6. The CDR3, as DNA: TGTGCCAGCAGCTCGATAGGGACAGTTAGCAATCAGCCCCAGCATTTT. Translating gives CASSSIGTVSNQPQHF. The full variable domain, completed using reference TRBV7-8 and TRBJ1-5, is GAGVSQSPRYKVAKRGQDVALRCDPISGHVSLFWYQQALGQGPEFLTYFQNEAQLDKSGLPSDRFFAERPEGSVSTLKIQRTQQEDSAVYLCASSSIGTVSNQPQHFGDGTRLSIL.

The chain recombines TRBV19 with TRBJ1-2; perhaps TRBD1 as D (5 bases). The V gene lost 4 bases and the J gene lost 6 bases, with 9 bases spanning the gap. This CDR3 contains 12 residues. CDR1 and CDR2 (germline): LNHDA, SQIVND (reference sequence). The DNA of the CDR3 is TGTGCCAGTAGTAGGGACTCTAATGGCTACACCTTC. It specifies CASSRDSNGYTF.

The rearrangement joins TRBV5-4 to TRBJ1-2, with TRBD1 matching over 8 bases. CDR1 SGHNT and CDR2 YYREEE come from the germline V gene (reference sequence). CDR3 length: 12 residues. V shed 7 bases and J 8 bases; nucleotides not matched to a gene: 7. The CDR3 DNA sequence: TGTGCCAGCTTCGTACAGGGGGAAGGCTACACCTTC. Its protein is CASFVQGEGYTF.

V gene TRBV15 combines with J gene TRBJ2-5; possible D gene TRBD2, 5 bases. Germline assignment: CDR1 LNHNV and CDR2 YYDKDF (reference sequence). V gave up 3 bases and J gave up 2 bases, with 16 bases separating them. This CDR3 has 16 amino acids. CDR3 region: CATSRPGWAAQETQYF. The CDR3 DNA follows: TGTGCCACCAGCAGGCCGGGATGGGCAGCACAAGAGACCCAGTACTTC.

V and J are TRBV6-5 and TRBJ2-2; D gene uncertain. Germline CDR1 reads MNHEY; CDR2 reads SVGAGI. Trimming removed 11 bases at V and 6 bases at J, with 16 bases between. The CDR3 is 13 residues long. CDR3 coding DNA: TGTGCCGGCGCGGCAAAGTTTGCCGGGGAGCTGTTTTTT. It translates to CAGAAKFAGELFF.

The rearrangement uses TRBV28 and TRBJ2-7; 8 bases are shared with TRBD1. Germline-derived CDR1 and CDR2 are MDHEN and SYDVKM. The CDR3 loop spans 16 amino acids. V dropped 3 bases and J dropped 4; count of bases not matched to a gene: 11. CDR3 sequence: CASSFRPRDRKYEQYF. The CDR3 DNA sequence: TGTGCCAGCAGTTTTAGGCCCAGGGACAGGAAATACGAGCAGTACTTC.

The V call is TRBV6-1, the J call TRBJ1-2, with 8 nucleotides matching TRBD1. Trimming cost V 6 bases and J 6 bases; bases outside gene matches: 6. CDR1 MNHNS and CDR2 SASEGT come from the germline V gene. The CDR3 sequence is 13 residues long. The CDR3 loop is CASRPGQEDGYTF. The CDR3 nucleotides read TGTGCCAGCAGACCGGGACAGGAGGATGGCTACACCTTC.

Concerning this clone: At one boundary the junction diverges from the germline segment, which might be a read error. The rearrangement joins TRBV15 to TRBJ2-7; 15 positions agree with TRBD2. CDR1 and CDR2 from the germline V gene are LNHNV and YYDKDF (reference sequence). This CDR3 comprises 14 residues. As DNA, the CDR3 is TGTGCCACAAGAACTACCGGGACTAGCGGGGGGCCGGTCTTC. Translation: CATRTTGTSGGPVF.

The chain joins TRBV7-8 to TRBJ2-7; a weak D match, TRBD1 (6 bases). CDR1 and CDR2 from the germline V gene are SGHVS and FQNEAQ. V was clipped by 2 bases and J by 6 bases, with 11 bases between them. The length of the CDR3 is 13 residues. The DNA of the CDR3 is TGTGCCAGCAGCTTACGGACAGAGCGCGAGCAGTACTTC. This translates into CASSLRTEREQYF. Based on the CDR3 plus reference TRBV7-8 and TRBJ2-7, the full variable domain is GAGVSQSPRYKVAKRGQDVALRCDPISGHVSLFWYQQALGQGPEFLTYFQNEAQLDKSGLPSDRFFAERPEGSVSTLKIQRTQQEDSAVYLCASSLRTEREQYFGPGTRLTVT.

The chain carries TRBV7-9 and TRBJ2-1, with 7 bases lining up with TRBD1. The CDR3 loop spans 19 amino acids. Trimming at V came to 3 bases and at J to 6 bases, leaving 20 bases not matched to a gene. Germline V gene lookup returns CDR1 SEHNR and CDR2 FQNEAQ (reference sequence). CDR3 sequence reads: CASSFSGISGTALPNEQFF. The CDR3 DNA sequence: TGTGCCAGCAGCTTTAGTGGGATTTCCGGGACAGCCTTACCCAATGAGCAGTTCTTC.

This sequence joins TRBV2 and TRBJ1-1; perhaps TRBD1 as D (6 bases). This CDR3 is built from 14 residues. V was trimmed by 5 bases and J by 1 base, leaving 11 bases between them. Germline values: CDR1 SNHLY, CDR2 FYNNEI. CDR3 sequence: CASSKGGGNTEAFF. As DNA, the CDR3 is TGTGCCAGCAGTAAAGGGGGGGGGAACACTGAAGCTTTCTTT.

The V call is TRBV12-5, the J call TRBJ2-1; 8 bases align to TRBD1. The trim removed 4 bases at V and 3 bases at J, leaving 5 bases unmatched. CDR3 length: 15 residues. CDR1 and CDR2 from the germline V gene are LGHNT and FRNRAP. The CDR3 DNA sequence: TGTGCTAGTGGTTACGGGACAGGCTTCTACAATGAGCAGTTCTTC. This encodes CASGYGTGFYNEQFF.

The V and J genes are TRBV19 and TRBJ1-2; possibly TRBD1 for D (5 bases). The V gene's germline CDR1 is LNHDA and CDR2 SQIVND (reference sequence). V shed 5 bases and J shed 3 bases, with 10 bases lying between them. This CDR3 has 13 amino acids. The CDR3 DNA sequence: TGTGCCAGTAGTGCCGGGACTTACTATGGCTACACCTTC. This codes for CASSAGTYYGYTF.

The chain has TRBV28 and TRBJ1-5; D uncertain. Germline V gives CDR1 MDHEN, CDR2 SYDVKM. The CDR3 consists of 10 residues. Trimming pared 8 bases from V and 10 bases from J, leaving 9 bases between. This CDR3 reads CASPVGPQHF. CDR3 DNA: TGTGCCAGCCCTGTCGGTCCCCAGCATTTT. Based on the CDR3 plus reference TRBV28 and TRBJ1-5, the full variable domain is DVKVTQSSRYLVKRTGEKVFLECVQDMDHENMFWYRQDPGLGLRLIYFSYDVKMKEKGDIPEGYSVSREKKERFSLILESASTNQTSMYLCASPVGPQHFGDGTRLSIL.

CDR3 bases: TGTGCCACGGGGTTGGGGGCTGGCGAGCAGTACTTC. This codes for CATGLGAGEQYF. The V call is TRBV21-1, the J call TRBJ2-7; the table assigns TRBD1, which was not confirmed against the DNA. TRBV21-1 is a pseudogene. The CDR3 covers 12 residues.

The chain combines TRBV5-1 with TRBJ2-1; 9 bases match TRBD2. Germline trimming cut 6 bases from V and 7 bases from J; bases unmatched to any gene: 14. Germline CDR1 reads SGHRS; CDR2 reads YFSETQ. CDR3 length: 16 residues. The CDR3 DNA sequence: TGCGCCAGCAACCTCAAGGTCAGCGGGGGGACTAATGAGCAGTTCTTC. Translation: CASNLKVSGGTNEQFF.

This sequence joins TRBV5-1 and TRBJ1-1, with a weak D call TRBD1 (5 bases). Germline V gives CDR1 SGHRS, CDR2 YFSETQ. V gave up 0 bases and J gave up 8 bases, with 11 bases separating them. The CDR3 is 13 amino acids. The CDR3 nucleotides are TGCGCCAGCAGCTTGGAACGGGGGTGGGAAGCTTTCTTT. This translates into CASSLERGWEAFF.

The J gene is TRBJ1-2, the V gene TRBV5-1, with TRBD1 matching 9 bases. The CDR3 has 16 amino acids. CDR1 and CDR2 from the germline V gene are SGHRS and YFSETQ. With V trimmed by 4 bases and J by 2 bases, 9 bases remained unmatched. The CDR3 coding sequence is TGCGCCAGCAGCCCCAGGACAGGGGCAGAGAACTATGGCTACACCTTC. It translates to CASSPRTGAENYGYTF.